This T cell receptor (beta chain) was documented in a study of blood T cell repertoires in COVID-19. Study-wide context: Researchers got acute and convalescent COVID-19 samples from the United States, Italy and Spain. T cells, B-cell-depleted T cells, or PBMCs provided the cDNA or gDNA that served as material.

This clone was recorded only once. Germline V gene data show CDR1 as SNHLY and CDR2 as FYNNEI. This CDR3 region has 14 residues. J gave up 4 bases and V 6 bases, and 0 bases lay outside the gene matches. In the authors' workflow: Reference gene primer amplification in the assay estimated nucleated cell counts. The data were produced by immunoSEQ multiplex PCR, yet TCRdb's version contains in-frame clones alone and is incomplete. V and J calls and clone size come straight from that table; D and trimming were deduced from the DNA. The sample includes about 520,000 clones, 70% to 90% of them seen just once.

The chain recombines TRBV2 with TRBJ2-7, with 16 bases matching TRBD2. The sequence came from a human donor in a cohort sampled during active COVID-19. What was sequenced was peripheral blood. The CDR3 loop reads CASRGLAGGYEQYF. The CDR3 DNA reads as TGTGCCAGCAGGGGACTAGCGGGAGGGTACGAGCAGTACTTC.